A selection of T cell receptor beta chains follows, all from one sample in a study of OX40 agonist ivuxolimab in advanced cancers. Using immunoSEQ multiplex PCR, the repertoire was profiled, and TCRdb retains in-frame clones only, with some absent. This sample has approximately 70,000 clones; about three quarters occur once, and the top ten carry about 1.6%. Sample: CD4+ or CD8+ T cells sorted from blood, taken in a trial of the OX40 agonist ivuxolimab. All receptors derive from an adult with an advanced solid tumor such as melanoma, head and neck, liver or kidney cancer. The CDR3 runs from the conserved cysteine through the conserved F or W. D genes are given only for firm matches. Clone size is not always given. Where it is, it says once, few, many or a class for expanded clones.

few,TRBJ2-7,TRBV6-1,TRBD1,CASSGNQPGQYSYEQYF
-,TRBJ1-5,TRBV2,-,CASSEAERNQPQHF
-,TRBJ2-1,TRBV7-3,TRBD2,CASSFLADSKFNEQFF
-,TRBJ2-5,TRBV5-1,-,CASSGRSLQETQYF
-,TRBJ1-2,TRBV6-1,-,CASATDLYGYTF
once,TRBJ2-7,TRBV2,-,CASSEGSDSYEQYF
-,TRBJ2-7,TRBV6-5,TRBD1,CASSDAGQVIEQYF
few,TRBJ1-6,TRBV5-4,-,CASSPRNSPLHF
-,TRBJ2-3,TRBV12-2,-,CASRLDASGASTDTQYF
-,TRBJ1-2,TRBV18,-,CASSLGDKRYGYTF
-,TRBJ1-2,TRBV19,TRBD1,CASSTGQGVGNGYTF
once,TRBJ2-3,TRBV2,TRBD2,CASREGLAGYTDTQYF
-,TRBJ1-5,TRBV19,-,CASSISGAGNQPQHF
-,TRBJ1-1,TRBV19,-,CASVICPNTEAFF
-,TRBJ1-2,TRBV6-6,-,CASSPGLSNYGYTF
-,TRBJ1-3,TRBV20-1,-,CSANSGNTIYF
-,TRBJ2-2,TRBV11-1,-,CASSLIYTGELFF
few,TRBJ2-1,TRBV4-1,-,CASSQGRPGPSSYNEQFF
-,TRBJ1-1,TRBV6-1,TRBD1,CASTTGLGMNTEAFF
-,TRBJ2-3,TRBV19,TRBD2,CASSKGLAGGTDTQYF
-,TRBJ1-1,TRBV5-1,-,CASSSEGGTEAFF
few,TRBJ1-2,TRBV13,-,CASSLALGRDEDGYTF
-,TRBJ2-3,TRBV19,TRBD2,CASSRTSGGDTSTDTQYF
-,TRBJ1-5,TRBV5-6,TRBD1,CASSTRQGYQPQHF
-,TRBJ1-1,TRBV6-6,-,CASSNRQPNTEAFF
-,TRBJ1-1,TRBV30,-,CAWSRDYTEAFF
-,TRBJ1-2,TRBV5-8,-,CASSLADWKSGYGYTF
-,TRBJ1-5,TRBV15,-,CATRGGLGGEGQPQHF
-,TRBJ1-2,TRBV7-9,-,CASSLGGSGGGYTF
few,TRBJ1-5,TRBV9,-,CASSAHGAQPQHF
-,TRBJ1-4,TRBV5-4,TRBD1,CASSYDRAEKLFF
-,TRBJ1-6,TRBV11-2,-,CASSSAPLDSPLHF
-,TRBJ2-6,TRBV6-1,-,CASTLDTSGANVLTF
-,TRBJ2-2,TRBV7-3,-,CASSPDSWYTGELFF
medium-sized,TRBJ1-2,TRBV30,TRBD1,CAWSPRDRRNYGYTF
-,TRBJ1-4,TRBV14,-,CASSQVSGVANEKLFF
once,TRBJ2-1,TRBV10-3,-,CAISPVYNEQFF
-,TRBJ1-3,TRBV6-5,TRBD1,CASSYDRDRNTIYF
-,TRBJ2-7,TRBV9,-,CASSPYVVGSYEQYF
-,TRBJ2-3,TRBV7-9,TRBD2,CASSWGLAGGGDTQYF
-,TRBJ1-5,TRBV5-5,TRBD1,CASSDNRQGDNQPQHF
-,TRBJ2-5,TRBV7-9,TRBD2,CASSLASGRVEETQYF
-,TRBJ1-5,TRBV27,TRBD1,CASSFWVGQGAYSNQPQHF
few,TRBJ1-1,TRBV4-1,-,CASSQGAARVLNTEAFF
-,TRBJ1-2,TRBV30,TRBD1,CAWSVNRGRDPGYTF
-,TRBJ2-2,TRBV2,TRBD1,CASSTPSIWDRNTGELFF
once,TRBJ1-3,TRBV19,-,CASRRGVDTIYF
-,TRBJ2-3,TRBV5-4,-,CASSLDSTDTQYF
-,TRBJ1-4,TRBV5-1,TRBD1,CASSPTGGFNEKLFF
-,TRBJ1-5,TRBV6-1,-,CASSEFGQPQHF
few,TRBJ1-2,TRBV4-1,TRBD1,CASSQTTGAQDGYTF
-,TRBJ2-7,TRBV5-1,-,CASSPPGYHEQYF
-,TRBJ2-5,TRBV5-1,-,CASSLGGHGIAETQYF
-,TRBJ2-3,TRBV5-1,-,CASSLGGPRSTDTQYF
-,TRBJ2-1,TRBV5-8,TRBD1,CASSQGQGNNNEQFF
-,TRBJ1-3,TRBV7-9,TRBD1,CASSSGTGGLGGNTIYF